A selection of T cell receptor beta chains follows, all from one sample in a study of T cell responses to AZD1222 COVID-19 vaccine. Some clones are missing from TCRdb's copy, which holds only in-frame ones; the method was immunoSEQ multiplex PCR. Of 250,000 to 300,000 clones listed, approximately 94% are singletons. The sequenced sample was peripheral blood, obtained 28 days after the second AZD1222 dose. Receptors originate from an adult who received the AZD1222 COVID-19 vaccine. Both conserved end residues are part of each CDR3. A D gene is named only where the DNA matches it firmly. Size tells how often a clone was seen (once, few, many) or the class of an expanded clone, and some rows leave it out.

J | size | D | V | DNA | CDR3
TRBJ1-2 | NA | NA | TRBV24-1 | TGTGCCACCAGTGACGGGTCGCCTAACTATGGCTACACCTTC | CATSDGSPNYGYTF
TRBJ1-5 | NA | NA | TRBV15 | TGTGCCACCAGCAGAGGAAGGGAGGGCAATCAGCCCCAGCATTTT | CATSRGREGNQPQHF
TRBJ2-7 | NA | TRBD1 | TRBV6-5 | TGTGCCAGCAGACACAGGGGGCGCGACGAGCAGTACTTC | CASRHRGRDEQYF
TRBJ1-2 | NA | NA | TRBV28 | TGTGCCAGCAGGCCCGGGATTAGGGGCTATGGCTACACCTTC | CASRPGIRGYGYTF
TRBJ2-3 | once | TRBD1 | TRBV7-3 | TGTGCCAGCAGCTTAGGGGCAGGGGGCCGCACAGATACGCAGTATTTT | CASSLGAGGRTDTQYF
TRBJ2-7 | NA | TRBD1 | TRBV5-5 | TGTGCCAGCAGCTTGTTGGGACAGGTCTCCTACGAGCAGTACTTC | CASSLLGQVSYEQYF
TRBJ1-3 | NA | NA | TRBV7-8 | TGTGCCAGCAGCTTAAGGCAGGAGCTCTCTGGAAACACCATATATTTT | CASSLRQELSGNTIYF
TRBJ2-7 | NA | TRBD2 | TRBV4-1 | TGCGCCAGCAGCCGTTTGGGTCTAGCGGGAACCTACGAGCAGTACTTC | CASSRLGLAGTYEQYF
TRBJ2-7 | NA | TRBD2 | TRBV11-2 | TGTGCCAGCAGCCTGCCCCCGACTAGCGGGAGGGGTGAGCAGTACTTC | CASSLPPTSGRGEQYF
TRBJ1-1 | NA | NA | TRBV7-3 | TGTGCCAGCAGCCGGGACGGCGGACGCGCCACTGAAGCTTTCTTT | CASSRDGGRATEAFF
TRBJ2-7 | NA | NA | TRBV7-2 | TGTGCCAGCAGAGACCCCGGACGGAACTACGAGCAGTACTTC | CASRDPGRNYEQYF
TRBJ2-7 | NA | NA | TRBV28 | TGTGCCAGCAAGGGCCGCTACGAGCAGTACTTC | CASKGRYEQYF
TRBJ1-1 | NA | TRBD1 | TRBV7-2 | TGTGCCAGCAGCTTAGAGGACAGGTCTGAAGCTTTCTTT | CASSLEDRSEAFF
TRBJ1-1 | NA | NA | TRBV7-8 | TGTGCCAGCAGTCGGGACGTCTTTAAGAGGACTGAAGCTTTCTTT | CASSRDVFKRTEAFF
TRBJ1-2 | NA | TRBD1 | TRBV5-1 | TGCGCCAGCAGCACCGGGACAGGGGAACGGGGCTACACCTTC | CASSTGTGERGYTF
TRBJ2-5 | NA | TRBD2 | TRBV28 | TGTGCCAGCAGGCGGGGGGCGATAAAAGAGACCCAGTACTTC | CASRRGAIKETQYF
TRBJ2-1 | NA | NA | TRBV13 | TGTGCCAGCAGCCCTGGACAGTACAATGAGCAGTTCTTC | CASSPGQYNEQFF
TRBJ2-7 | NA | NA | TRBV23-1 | TGCGCCAGCAGTCGCTCTCGACAGAGTGAGGCCCACGAGCAGTACTTC | CASSRSRQSEAHEQYF
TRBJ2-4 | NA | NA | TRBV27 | TGTGCCAGCAGGAAGGGGGGAGTTAACAACATTCAGTACTTC | CASRKGGVNNIQYF
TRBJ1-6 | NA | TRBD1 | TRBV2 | TGTGCCAGCAGTGTGGACAGGGGAATTTCACCCCTCCACTTT | CASSVDRGISPLHF
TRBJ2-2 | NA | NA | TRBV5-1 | TGCGCCAGCAGCTTCGAATCGGGAGTGGGAACCGGGGAGCTGTTTTTT | CASSFESGVGTGELFF
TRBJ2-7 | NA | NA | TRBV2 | TGTGCCATTCGGCCTGGGGGGGCCTCCTACGAGCAGTACTTC | CAIRPGGASYEQYF
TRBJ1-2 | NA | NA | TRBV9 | TGTGCCAGCAGCGTGGGACCCGGCCGTGGCTACACCTTC | CASSVGPGRGYTF
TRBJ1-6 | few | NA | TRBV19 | TGTGCCAGTAGTCCCGCTCGGAGGAATAATTCACCCCTCCACTTT | CASSPARRNNSPLHF
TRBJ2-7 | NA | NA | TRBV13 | TGTGCCAGCAGCTCTCGTTGGGGGGACCGCTCCCCCTACGAGCAGTACTTC | CASSSRWGDRSPYEQYF
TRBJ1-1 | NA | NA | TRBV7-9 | TGTGCCAGCAGCTCCGGACGGGGTGAAGCTTTCTTT | CASSSGRGEAFF
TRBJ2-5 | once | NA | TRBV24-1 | TGTGCCACCGCGCCGACAGGGCGGGAGGAGACCCAGTACTTC | CATAPTGREETQYF
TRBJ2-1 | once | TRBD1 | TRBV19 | TGTGCCAGTAGTTCGGAGACAGGGAGCTCCTACAATGAGCAGTTCTTC | CASSSETGSSYNEQFF
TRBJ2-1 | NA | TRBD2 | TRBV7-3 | TGTGCCAGCAGCTTAACTGGGCTAGCGGGAGAAAATGAGCAGTTCTTC | CASSLTGLAGENEQFF
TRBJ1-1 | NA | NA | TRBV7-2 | TGTGCCAGCAGCTTGGAGGGGAGTTGGAACACTGAAGCTTTCTTT | CASSLEGSWNTEAFF
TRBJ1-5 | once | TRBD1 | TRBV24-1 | TGTGCCACCAGTGATTCACAGGGGGCCTTTCAGCCCCAGCATTTT | CATSDSQGAFQPQHF
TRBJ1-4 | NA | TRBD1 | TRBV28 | TGTGCCAGCAGTTCACGGACAGGATGGAAGGAAAAACTGTTTTTT | CASSSRTGWKEKLFF
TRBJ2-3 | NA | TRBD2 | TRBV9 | TGTGCCAGCAGCGTAGCTACGAGGGGGGCGGGAGGCGGCACAGATACGCAGTATTTT | CASSVATRGAGGGTDTQYF
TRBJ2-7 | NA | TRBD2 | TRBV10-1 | TGCGCCAGCAGTGAGCCTCGACTAGCGGGAGGGCCTGTGCAGTCCTTAGGCTCCTACGAGCAGTACTTC | CASSEPRLAGGPVQSLGSYEQYF
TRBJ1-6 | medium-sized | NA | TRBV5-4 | TGTGCCAGCAGGGTAGACAGTAGGGGTACCTCACCCCTCCACTTT | CASRVDSRGTSPLHF
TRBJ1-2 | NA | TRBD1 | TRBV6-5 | TGTGCCAGCAGTTACGCTCCGGGACAGCCCTATGGCTACACCTTC | CASSYAPGQPYGYTF
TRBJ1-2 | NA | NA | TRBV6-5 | TGTGCCAGCAGTTCCCCTCAGGGGTATGGCTACACCTTC | CASSSPQGYGYTF
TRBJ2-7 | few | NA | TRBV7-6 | TGTGCCAGCAGCTTATGGCAGGGATACGAGCAGTACTTC | CASSLWQGYEQYF
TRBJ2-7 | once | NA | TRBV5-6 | TGTGCCAGCAGCTTGGGAGTAGGCGAGCAGTACTTC | CASSLGVGEQYF
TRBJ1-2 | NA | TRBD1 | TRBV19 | TGTGCCAGTAGCGGTACAGGGGGTGGTTATGGCTACACCTTC | CASSGTGGGYGYTF